This TCR beta chain came from a study of CD8 T cells in ankylosing spondylitis. Many counts were recorded for this clonotype. As yet, its antigen is unknown. From the 5' RACE reads, TCRdb called clonotypes with MiXCR, one entry per CDR3 protein. This table has about 130,000 distinct CDR3 sequences, more than 6.5% appearing once. Overall study findings and caveats: The study looked at matched synovial fluid samples from ankylosing spondylitis patients. Disease-linked clones were reported to be significantly enriched there.

The germline V gene encodes CDR1 SEHNR and CDR2 FQNEAQ (reference sequence). V dropped 3 bases and J dropped 6 bases, with 11 bases sitting between them. This CDR3 contains 14 residues. The rearrangement joins TRBV7-9 to TRBJ2-2; no clear D gene. The TCR was taken from a male donor with ankylosing spondylitis or in good health (not recorded which). Sequencing used blood, either unsorted or a sorted T cell fraction (not recorded which). The CDR3 DNA reads TGTGCCAGCAGCTTCTTCGGCGGACCCGGGGAGCTGTTTTTT. Its translation is CASSFFGGPGELFF.